Each of the 15 T cell receptor beta chains below was sequenced from the same sample in a study of T-cell reconstitution after alpha-beta-depleted transplantation in children. Unique molecular identifiers tagged the TCRbeta library. From the PCR reads, TCRdb called clonotypes with MiXCR, one entry per CDR3 protein. Here the sample spans some 3,100 distinct CDR3 sequences, roughly 20% being singletons. The sample consisted of PBMCs, mostly from graft donor cells, taken 60 days after TCRalphabeta/CD19-depleted stem cell transplant. The origin of the receptors is a female patient aged 5 to 17 who had a stem cell transplant for acute lymphoblastic leukemia, so the T cells may come from the graft donor.

This clonotype was detected many times. The chain uses TRBV6-6 and TRBJ2-1; 8 nucleotides match TRBD1. Germline CDR1 reads MNHNY; CDR2 reads SVGAGI (reference sequence). The V gene end was trimmed by 4 bases and the J gene end by 8 bases; junction bases not matched to a gene: 10. This CDR3 spans 15 amino acids. The CDR3 loop is CASSLPDRGDDEQFF. CDR3 DNA: TGTGCCAGCAGTTTACCCGACAGGGGAGATGATGAGCAGTTCTTC.

V gene TRBV15 combines with J gene TRBJ2-1, with D possibly TRBD2 on 7 matching bases. The CDR3 sequence is 13 residues long. Germline V lookup: CDR1 LNHNV, CDR2 YYDKDF (reference sequence). Trimming shortened V by 6 bases and J by 9 bases, and 15 bases separated the two germline ends. In nucleotides, the CDR3 is TGTGCCACCAGGACAACAGGGAGGGGTGAGCAGTTCTTC. This translates into CATRTTGRGEQFF. The full variable domain, its missing parts supplied by reference TRBV15 and TRBJ2-1, is DAMVIQNPRYQVTQFGKPVTLSCSQTLNHNVMYWYQQKSSQAPKLLFHYYDKDFNNEADTPDNFQSRRPNTSFCFLDIRSPGLGDTAMYLCATRTTGRGEQFFGPGTRLTVL.

This clonotype is large in the sample. The rearrangement uses TRBV5-1 and TRBJ2-3; D unclear. Germline V gives CDR1 SGHRS, CDR2 YFSETQ. This CDR3 contains 15 residues. Trimming took 3 bases from V and 6 from J, leaving 17 bases between them. CDR3 bases: TGCGCCAGCAGCTACCGACCGATTCCGGTGGATACGCAGTATTTT. Encoded protein: CASSYRPIPVDTQYF.

This clonotype occurred many times. This chain joins TRBV13 and TRBJ2-3; unclear D gene. The germline CDR1 and CDR2 sequences are PRHDT and FYEKMQ (reference sequence). Trimming removed 8 bases from V and 6 bases from J, with 21 bases in between. This CDR3 is 15 amino acids long. The CDR3 sequence is CASATLASTLDTQYF. CDR3 in DNA: TGTGCCAGCGCTACGCTCGCCTCCACCTTGGATACGCAGTATTTT.

V usage is TRBV20-1 and J usage is TRBJ2-5; a possible D gene is TRBD1 (5 bases). The V gene's germline CDR1 is DFQATT and CDR2 SNEGSKA (reference sequence). Trimming stripped 1 base from V and 5 bases from J, with 14 bases between. This CDR3 has 14 amino acids. The CDR3, as DNA: TGCAGTGCTAGAGTGTCAGGGCTTGGGGAGACCCAGTACTTC. The encoded protein is CSARVSGLGETQYF.

This clonotype was seen ten or more times. J is TRBJ2-7 and V is TRBV4-2; 12 nucleotides agree with TRBD2. Germline trimming cut 0 bases from V and 11 bases from J; bases unmatched to any gene: 14. The CDR3 contains 17 residues. Germline CDR1 and CDR2: LGHNA and YNFKEQ. As DNA, the CDR3 is TGTGCCAGCAGCCAAGATTGGCGGCCTAGCGGGAGGGGGGAGAAGTACTTC. Translated: CASSQDWRPSGRGEKYF.

J is TRBJ2-1 and V is TRBV20-1, with 12 bases identical to TRBD2. With 3 bases clipped from V and 8 bases from J, the junction kept 5 bases outside the gene matches. Looked up from germline, CDR1 is DFQATT and CDR2 is SNEGSKA (reference sequence). The CDR3 loop spans 14 amino acids. The CDR3 sequence: CSASQLAGGDEQFF. The CDR3 bases are TGCAGTGCTAGCCAACTAGCGGGAGGCGATGAGCAGTTCTTC.

This clonotype showed up many times. The CDR3 sequence: CASSILFTGELFF. CDR3 DNA sequence: TGTGCCAGTAGTATCCTTTTCACCGGGGAGCTGTTTTTT. This chain connects TRBV19 to TRBJ2-2; D unresolved. Germline assignment: CDR1 LNHDA and CDR2 SQIVND (reference sequence). The CDR3 is made up of 13 amino acids. Trimming removed 3 bases from V and 4 bases from J, with 6 bases in between.

The chain combines TRBV6-7 with TRBJ1-5; no reliable D call. TRBV6-7 is recorded as an ORF, its role being uncertain. There are 13 residues in the CDR3. The CDR3 spells CARRGDSNQPQHF. The CDR3 DNA reads as TGTGCTAGACGTGGGGATAGCAATCAGCCCCAGCATTTT.

This chain links TRBV20-1 with TRBJ1-5, with 7 bases fitting TRBD1. Trimming removed 1 base from V and 2 bases from J; junction bases left unmatched: 14. Looked up from germline, CDR1 is DFQATT and CDR2 is SNEGSKA (reference sequence). The length of the CDR3 is 18 residues. The CDR3 nucleotides read TGCAGTGCTAGAGTCCGGGGACAGTCCTTTCGGGGCAATCAGCCCCAGCATTTT. Its translation is CSARVRGQSFRGNQPQHF.

In this sample, this clonotype turned up once. V is TRBV5-1 and J is TRBJ2-3; TRBD2 agrees at 12 bases. CDR3 length: 16 amino acids. Germline lookup yields CDR1 SGHRS and CDR2 YFSETQ. With 7 bases clipped from V and 0 bases from J, the junction kept 6 bases outside the gene matches. The CDR3: CASRTSGAPSTDTQYF. In DNA, the CDR3 is TGCGCCAGCCGGACTAGCGGGGCCCCTAGCACAGATACGCAGTATTTT. Using reference TRBV5-1 and TRBJ2-3 for the parts outside the CDR3, the full variable domain is KAGVTQTPRYLIKTRGQQVTLSCSPISGHRSVSWYQQTPGQGLQFLFEYFSETQRNKGNFPGRFSGRQFSNSRSEMNVSTLELGDSALYLCASRTSGAPSTDTQYFGPGTRLTVL.

This clonotype is deemed large (0.1 to 1%). This CDR3 is CASSPGLAGEMDEQFF. In DNA form, the CDR3 reads TGCGCCAGCAGTCCGGGGTTAGCGGGAGAAATGGATGAGCAGTTCTTC. This chain uses TRBV5-1 with TRBJ2-1, with TRBD2 identical over 9 bases. The CDR3 is 16 amino acids. Germline V gene sequence: CDR1 SGHRS, CDR2 YFSETQ. V shed 5 bases and J 8 bases; nucleotides not matched to a gene: 14. The whole variable domain, remainder taken from reference TRBV5-1 and TRBJ2-1, is KAGVTQTPRYLIKTRGQQVTLSCSPISGHRSVSWYQQTPGQGLQFLFEYFSETQRNKGNFPGRFSGRQFSNSRSEMNVSTLELGDSALYLCASSPGLAGEMDEQFFGPGTRLTVL.

There are a few counts of this clonotype. The genes are TRBV5-4 and TRBJ1-1, with a possible D match to TRBD1 (5 bases). This CDR3 has 15 residues. The V and J ends lost 0 bases and 1 base respectively, with 10 bases between them. Germline loops: CDR1 SGHNT, CDR2 YYREEE (reference sequence). The CDR3 nucleotides read TGTGCCAGCAGCTTGGACCCCACAGGGAACACTGAAGCTTTCTTT. This translates into CASSLDPTGNTEAFF.

By share, this clonotype counts as medium-sized. V and J are TRBV7-2 and TRBJ1-6, with a weak D call TRBD1 (5 bases). V was cut by 6 bases and J by 8 bases, with 11 bases left in between. The CDR3 contains 13 residues. Germline V lookup: CDR1 SGHTA, CDR2 FQGNSA. For the CDR3, the DNA is TGTGCCAGCAGTTGGGACCGAGATTCACCCCTCCACTTT. As protein: CASSWDRDSPLHF.

Of note for this clonotype: Its ends do not fully match the called genes, so a read error is possible. V usage is TRBV7-7 and J usage is TRBJ2-5; 10 positions match TRBD1. Germline CDR1 and CDR2: SSHAT and FNYEAQ (reference sequence). The CDR3 totals 17 residues. CDR3 sequence: CASSLASGTGVLETQYF. The DNA for the CDR3 is TGTGCTAGCAGCTTAGCCTCCGGGACAGGGGTTTTGGAGACCCAGTACTTC.